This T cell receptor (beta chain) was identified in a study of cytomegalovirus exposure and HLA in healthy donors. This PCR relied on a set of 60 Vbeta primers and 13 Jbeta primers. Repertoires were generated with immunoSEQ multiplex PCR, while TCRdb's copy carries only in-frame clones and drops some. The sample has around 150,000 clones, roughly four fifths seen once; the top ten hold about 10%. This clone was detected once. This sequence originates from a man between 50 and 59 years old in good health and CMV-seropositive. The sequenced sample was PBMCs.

This CDR3 reads CASSKRQASTNEKLFF. The CDR3 DNA is TGTGCCAGCAGCAAGAGACAGGCTTCGACTAATGAAAAACTGTTTTTT. This rearrangement joins TRBV6-6 to TRBJ1-4; D is perhaps TRBD1 (6 bases). Per germline, CDR1 MNHNY and CDR2 SVGAGI (reference sequence). Deletions cut 6 bases from V and 2 bases from J, with 16 bases between. CDR3 length equals 16 residues.